The 21 T cell receptor beta chains reported below all come from one sample, sequenced in a study of T cells in localized non-small cell lung cancer. The table came from immunoSEQ multiplex PCR; TCRdb's copy has only in-frame clones and leaves some out. The data hold approximately 26,000 clones, with approximately 85% observed a single time. The sample in question was peripheral blood, obtained before any cancer treatment. The source of these receptors is a woman aged 40 to 75 with stage I lung adenocarcinoma.

DNA of the CDR3: TGCGCCAGCAGCCAGTTTAGGGTTAGGGACACTGAAGCTTTCTTT. As protein: CASSQFRVRDTEAFF. The chain carries TRBV4-3 and TRBJ1-1, with D uncertain. Germline V gives CDR1 LGHNA, CDR2 YSLEER. This CDR3 has 15 amino acids. The V end was cut by 3 bases, the J end by 3 bases, with 14 bases between.

V usage is TRBV16 and J usage is TRBJ1-1, with D possibly TRBD1 on 5 matching bases. This CDR3 is built from 13 residues. The germline V gene encodes CDR1 KGHSY and CDR2 FQNENV. V was pared by 8 bases and J by 4 bases, with 14 bases between. The CDR3 bases are TGTGCCAGCGTGCAGGGCTACCTCACTGAAGCTTTCTTT. Translated: CASVQGYLTEAFF.

This chain connects TRBV15 to TRBJ1-1; 11 bases agree with TRBD1. The CDR3 loop spans 15 amino acids. V gave up 3 bases and J gave up 7 bases; unmatched junction bases: 7. Germline V gives CDR1 LNHNV, CDR2 YYDKDF (reference sequence). This CDR3 reads CATSRPGQGAVEAFF. The CDR3, as DNA: TGTGCCACCAGCAGGCCCGGACAGGGGGCGGTTGAAGCTTTCTTT.

The V gene is TRBV29-1, the J gene TRBJ1-5, with 8 bases lining up with TRBD1. The CDR3 loop spans 12 amino acids. The germline gives CDR1 SQVTM, CDR2 ANQGSEA. V shed 5 bases and J 6 bases; nucleotides not matched to a gene: 3. CDR3 sequence reads: CSVKTGGQPQHF. CDR3 DNA sequence: TGCAGCGTTAAAACAGGGGGTCAGCCCCAGCATTTT.

V and J are TRBV30 and TRBJ1-2; no clear D gene. The germline gives CDR1 GTSNPN, CDR2 SVGIG (reference sequence). This CDR3 has 13 residues. V dropped 0 bases and J dropped 4 bases, with 9 bases sitting between them. The CDR3 region has the DNA TGTGCCTGGAGTGTACCTGCAGGCTATGGCTACACCTTC. It is translated as CAWSVPAGYGYTF.

The V call is TRBV11-2, the J call TRBJ2-3; the match to TRBD2 covers 8 bases. Germline trimming cut 3 bases from V and 6 bases from J; bases unmatched to any gene: 11. The CDR3 spans 16 residues. The germline V gene encodes CDR1 SGHAT and CDR2 FQNNGV. The CDR3 here is CASSLVAGNIGDTQYF. The CDR3 bases are TGTGCCAGCAGCTTGGTAGCGGGGAATATTGGCGATACGCAGTATTTT.

The chain joins TRBV7-2 to TRBJ1-5, with no clear D. The CDR3 totals 17 residues. Trimming removed 5 bases at V and 3 bases at J, with 20 bases between. Germline lookup yields CDR1 SGHTA and CDR2 FQGNSA. The DNA of the CDR3 is TGTGCCAGCAGCCCCAGCCAGTTTCAGGTGTTCAATCAGCCCCAGCATTTT. The encoded protein is CASSPSQFQVFNQPQHF.

This clone was detected only once. The rearrangement joins TRBV11-3 to TRBJ2-1; weak D call: TRBD2 (5 bases). Germline loops: CDR1 SGHNT, CDR2 YENEEA. The CDR3 totals 15 residues. The germline V and J ends were trimmed by 0 bases and 10 bases, with 16 bases remaining between them. CDR3 amino acids: CASSLDRTPGSEQFF. In DNA, the CDR3 is TGTGCCAGCAGCTTAGATCGGACTCCTGGATCAGAGCAGTTCTTC.

This chain connects TRBV6-5 to TRBJ2-4; D gene unclear. Germline CDR1 MNHEY, CDR2 SVGAGI. The V end lost 5 bases, the J end lost 1 base, and 6 bases lay between the germline ends. CDR3 length: 13 amino acids. Here the CDR3 reads CASSEKAKNIQYF. In DNA, the CDR3 is TGTGCCAGCAGTGAAAAGGCCAAAAACATTCAGTACTTC.

The J gene is TRBJ2-7, the V gene TRBV5-6; D unresolved. Germline CDR1 and CDR2: SGHDT and YYEEEE. V dropped 4 bases and J dropped 5 bases, with 19 bases sitting between them. There are 15 residues in the CDR3. The CDR3, as DNA: TGTGCCAGCAGCCCCGGGCCCGGGCTTATCCACGAGCAGTACTTC. Residues: CASSPGPGLIHEQYF.

Points on this clone: The same CDR3 arises from other DNA sequences in this sample as well. The chain carries TRBV5-1 and TRBJ1-1; D not certain. This CDR3 is 13 amino acids long. Germline CDR1 and CDR2: SGHRS and YFSETQ. V dropped 2 bases and J dropped 1 base, with 6 bases sitting between them. The CDR3 region is CASSLTGNTEAFF. CDR3 nucleotides: TGCGCCAGCAGCTTAACGGGGAACACTGAAGCTTTCTTT.

The V call is TRBV27, the J call TRBJ1-2; D is perhaps TRBD1 (5 bases). This CDR3 has 14 amino acids. The germline gives CDR1 MNHEY, CDR2 SMNVEV (reference sequence). Trimming took 6 bases from V and 4 from J, leaving 15 bases between them. CDR3 residues: CASRSIPGFYGYTF. The CDR3 coding sequence is TGTGCCAGCAGATCGATCCCAGGGTTCTATGGCTACACCTTC.

The chain carries TRBV4-3 and TRBJ2-5; D gene unclear. The germline V gene has CDR1 LGHNA and CDR2 YSLEER. V lost 1 base and J 5 bases, leaving 11 bases between the germline ends. This CDR3 comprises 14 residues. CDR3 region: CASSQAVSAETQYF. The CDR3 DNA is TGCGCCAGCAGCCAAGCCGTAAGCGCCGAGACCCAGTACTTC.

This rearrangement joins TRBV7-9 to TRBJ1-1, with D possibly matching TRBD1 (5 bases). The V gene lost 1 base and the J gene lost 5 bases, with 14 bases spanning the gap. This CDR3 contains 15 residues. The germline V gene encodes CDR1 SEHNR and CDR2 FQNEAQ (reference sequence). The CDR3 is CASSLVSGGVTEAFF. The CDR3 nucleotides are TGTGCCAGCAGCTTAGTCTCGGGGGGAGTTACTGAAGCTTTCTTT.

V gene TRBV7-9 combines with J gene TRBJ2-3; D is ambiguous. Germline lookup yields CDR1 SEHNR and CDR2 FQNEAQ (reference sequence). The CDR3 contains 14 residues. Trimming pared 1 base from V and 0 bases from J, leaving 5 bases between. DNA for the CDR3: TGTGCCAGCAGCTTAGGTCCAAGCACAGATACGCAGTATTTT. It yields the protein CASSLGPSTDTQYF.

The chain joins TRBV19 to TRBJ1-5; 12 bases agree with TRBD1. Germline V CDR1 and CDR2: LNHDA, SQIVND (reference sequence). CDR3 length: 15 residues. Trimming at V came to 4 bases and at J to 7 bases, leaving 5 bases not matched to a gene. Here the CDR3 reads CASSTGTGGEQPQHF. The CDR3 coding sequence is TGTGCCAGTAGTACCGGGACAGGGGGCGAGCAGCCCCAGCATTTT. Based on the CDR3 plus reference TRBV19 and TRBJ1-5, the full variable domain is DGGITQSPKYLFRKEGQNVTLSCEQNLNHDAMYWYRQDPGQGLRLIYYSQIVNDFQKGDIAEGYSVSREKKESFPLTVTSAQKNPTAFYLCASSTGTGGEQPQHFGDGTRLSIL.

This chain links TRBV6-7 with TRBJ1-2, with 7 positions matching TRBD1. Being an ORF, TRBV6-7 has a function that is uncertain. Unmatched junction bases numbered 35, after V lost 7 bases and J lost 3 bases. There are 23 residues in the CDR3. Here the CDR3 reads CASTQLRTPLTGNLTNPHYGYTF. The CDR3 region has the DNA TGTGCCAGCACCCAGCTAAGAACCCCGCTGACAGGGAATCTAACTAATCCGCACTATGGCTACACCTTC.

This CDR3 is CASSLYLTGQTANYGYTF. CDR3 nucleotide sequence: TGTGCCAGCAGCTTATACCTTACCGGACAGACGGCTAACTATGGCTACACCTTC. This chain connects TRBV7-8 to TRBJ1-2, with a weak D call TRBD1 (6 bases). Germline V gene sequence: CDR1 SGHVS, CDR2 FQNEAQ. The V and J ends lost 2 bases and 0 bases respectively, with 19 bases between them. The CDR3 totals 18 residues. Complete variable domain (other parts from reference TRBV7-8 and TRBJ1-2): GAGVSQSPRYKVAKRGQDVALRCDPISGHVSLFWYQQALGQGPEFLTYFQNEAQLDKSGLPSDRFFAERPEGSVSTLKIQRTQQEDSAVYLCASSLYLTGQTANYGYTFGSGTRLTVV.

The rearrangement links TRBV19 to TRBJ1-1; possible D gene TRBD1, 5 bases. This CDR3 has 14 residues. In germline, CDR1 is LNHDA, CDR2 SQIVND (reference sequence). V shed 8 bases and J shed 4 bases, with 17 bases lying between them. In nucleotides, the CDR3 is TGTGCCAGTGACCGGACGGGGGGGAGCACTGAAGCTTTCTTT. Residues: CASDRTGGSTEAFF.

V is TRBV2 and J is TRBJ2-3; D is uncertain. V lost 8 bases, J lost 4 bases, and 7 bases lay in between. The CDR3 sequence is 11 residues long. Germline-derived CDR1 and CDR2 are SNHLY and FYNNEI. The CDR3 region has the DNA TGTGCCAGCGGGATGGCAGATACGCAGTATTTT. Translated: CASGMADTQYF.

The CDR3 reads CASSQGSNPSGGSGNTIYF. The CDR3 DNA follows: TGCGCCAGCAGTCAAGGAAGTAACCCAAGCGGGGGCTCTGGAAACACCATATATTTT. The chain joins TRBV5-1 to TRBJ1-3; D is perhaps TRBD1 (5 bases). There are 19 residues in the CDR3. V dropped 5 bases and J dropped 0 bases, with 24 bases sitting between them. Germline CDR1 SGHRS, CDR2 YFSETQ.